Listed below are T cell receptor beta chains from one sample, sequenced in a study of cytomegalovirus exposure and HLA in healthy donors. Repertoires were generated with immunoSEQ multiplex PCR, while TCRdb's copy carries only in-frame clones and drops some. The sample holds approximately 100,000 clones, about 94% seen once. The specimen sequenced was PBMCs. All receptors derive from a woman aged 30 to 39 in good health and CMV-seropositive. Both conserved end residues are part of each CDR3. Each record gives: V gene, J gene, CDR3 length, CDR3 protein.

TRBV21-1,TRBJ1-2,13,CASSNRGNYGYTF
TRBV11-3,TRBJ2-1,13,CASSLAGVNEQFF
TRBV14,TRBJ1-2,13,CASSPDRFYGYTF
TRBV19,TRBJ2-3,13,CASRTGGTDTQYF
TRBV29-1,TRBJ1-3,13,CSATEGVGNTIYF
TRBV5-6,TRBJ2-1,14,CASSLAVGAGPEFF
TRBV19,TRBJ2-7,14,CASSKGQTSYEQYF
TRBV19,TRBJ2-2,15,CASSIQGTTPGELFF
TRBV7-2,TRBJ2-5,15,CASSPITSVQETQYF
TRBV19,TRBJ2-7,15,CASSARYRGVYEQYF
TRBV28,TRBJ1-1,16,CASSLFGRLGYTEAFF
TRBV30,TRBJ2-3,16,CAWSGTSGKATDTQYF
TRBV30,TRBJ2-7,14,CAWIPTGEGYEQYF
TRBV2,TRBJ2-7,14,CASSDPRTVYEQYF
TRBV6-4,TRBJ2-3,15,CASSRDRGGTDTQYF
TRBV30,TRBJ1-1,12,CAWLGQNTEAFF